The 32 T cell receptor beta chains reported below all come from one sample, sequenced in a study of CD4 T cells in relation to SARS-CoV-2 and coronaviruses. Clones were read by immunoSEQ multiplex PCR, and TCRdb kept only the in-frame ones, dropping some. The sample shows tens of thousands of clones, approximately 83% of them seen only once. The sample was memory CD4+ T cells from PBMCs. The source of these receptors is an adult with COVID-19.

CDR3 in DNA: TGCAGTGCTGGGAAGGAGACCCAGTACTTC. Residues: CSAGKETQYF. This chain connects TRBV20-1 to TRBJ2-5; no clear D gene. With 5 bases removed from V and 5 bases from J, the gap between germline ends came to 6 bases. Germline-derived CDR1 and CDR2 are DFQATT and SNEGSKA (reference sequence). This CDR3 comprises 10 residues.

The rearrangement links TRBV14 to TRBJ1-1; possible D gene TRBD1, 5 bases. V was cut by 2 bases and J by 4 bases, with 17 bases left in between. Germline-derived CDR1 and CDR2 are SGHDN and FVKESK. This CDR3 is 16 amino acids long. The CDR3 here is CASSQYRGNWGTEAFF. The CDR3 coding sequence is TGTGCCAGCAGCCAATACCGGGGGAATTGGGGCACTGAAGCTTTCTTT.

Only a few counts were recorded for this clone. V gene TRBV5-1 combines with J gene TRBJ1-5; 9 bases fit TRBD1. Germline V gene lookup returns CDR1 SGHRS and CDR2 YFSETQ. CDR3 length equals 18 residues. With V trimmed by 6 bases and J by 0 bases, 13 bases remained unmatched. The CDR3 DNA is TGCGCCAGCAACCTACCGGGACAGGGTATTCTTAGCAATCAGCCCCAGCATTTT. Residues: CASNLPGQGILSNQPQHF.

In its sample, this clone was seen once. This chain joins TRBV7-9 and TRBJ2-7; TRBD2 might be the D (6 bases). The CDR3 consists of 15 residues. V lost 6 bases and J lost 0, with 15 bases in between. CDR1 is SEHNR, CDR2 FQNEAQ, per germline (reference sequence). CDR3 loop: CASREAGGGSYEQYF. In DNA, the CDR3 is TGTGCCAGCAGGGAAGCGGGCGGCGGCTCCTACGAGCAGTACTTC.

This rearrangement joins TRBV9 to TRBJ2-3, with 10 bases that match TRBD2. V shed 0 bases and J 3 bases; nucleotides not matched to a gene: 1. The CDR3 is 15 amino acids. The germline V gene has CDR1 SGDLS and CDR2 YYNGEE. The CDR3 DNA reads TGTGCCAGCAGCGTAGGGACTAGCGGAACAGATACGCAGTATTTT. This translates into CASSVGTSGTDTQYF.

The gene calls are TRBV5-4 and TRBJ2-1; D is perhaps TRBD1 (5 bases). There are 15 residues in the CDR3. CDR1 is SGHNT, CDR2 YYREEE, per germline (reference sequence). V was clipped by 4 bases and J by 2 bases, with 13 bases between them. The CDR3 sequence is CASSSKQATYNEQFF. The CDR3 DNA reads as TGTGCCAGCAGCAGCAAACAGGCCACCTACAATGAGCAGTTCTTC.

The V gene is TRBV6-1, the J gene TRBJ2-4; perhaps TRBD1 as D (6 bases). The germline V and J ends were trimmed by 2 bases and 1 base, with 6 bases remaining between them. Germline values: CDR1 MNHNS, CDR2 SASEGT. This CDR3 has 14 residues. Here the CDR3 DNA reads TGTGCCAGCAGTGAACAGGGGGCCAAAAACATTCAGTACTTC. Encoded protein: CASSEQGAKNIQYF.

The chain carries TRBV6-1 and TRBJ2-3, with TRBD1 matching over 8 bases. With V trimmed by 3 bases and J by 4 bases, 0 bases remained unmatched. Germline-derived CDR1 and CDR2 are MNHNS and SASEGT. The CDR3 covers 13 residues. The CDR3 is CASSDRGPDTQYF. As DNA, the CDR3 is TGTGCCAGCAGTGACAGGGGGCCAGATACGCAGTATTTT.

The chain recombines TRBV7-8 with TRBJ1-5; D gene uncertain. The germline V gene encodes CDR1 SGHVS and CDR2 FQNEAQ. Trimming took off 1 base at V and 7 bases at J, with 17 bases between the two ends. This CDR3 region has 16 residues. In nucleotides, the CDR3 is TGTGCCAGCAGCTTAGGATCTTCCCCACTCGTCCAGCCCCAGCATTTT. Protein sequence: CASSLGSSPLVQPQHF. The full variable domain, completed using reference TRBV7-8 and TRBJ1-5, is GAGVSQSPRYKVAKRGQDVALRCDPISGHVSLFWYQQALGQGPEFLTYFQNEAQLDKSGLPSDRFFAERPEGSVSTLKIQRTQQEDSAVYLCASSLGSSPLVQPQHFGDGTRLSIL.

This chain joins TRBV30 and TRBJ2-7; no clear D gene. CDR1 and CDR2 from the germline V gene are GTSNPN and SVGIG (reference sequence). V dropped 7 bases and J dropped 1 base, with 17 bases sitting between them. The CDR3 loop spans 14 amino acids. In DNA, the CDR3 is TGTGCCTCCACCGGACCGGGTCCTTCCTACGAGCAGTACTTC. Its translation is CASTGPGPSYEQYF.

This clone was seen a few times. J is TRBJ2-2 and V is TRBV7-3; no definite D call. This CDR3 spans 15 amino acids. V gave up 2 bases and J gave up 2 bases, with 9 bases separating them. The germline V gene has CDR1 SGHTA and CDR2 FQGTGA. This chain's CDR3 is CASSLFVQNTGELFF. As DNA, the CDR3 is TGTGCCAGCAGCTTATTCGTACAAAACACCGGGGAGCTGTTTTTT.

This chain's CDR3 is CASSIFGASYGYTF. Written as DNA, the CDR3 is TGTGCCAGTAGTATCTTCGGGGCTAGCTATGGCTACACCTTC. The V and J genes are TRBV19 and TRBJ1-2; TRBD1 might be the D (5 bases). CDR3 length equals 14 residues. Germline CDR1 LNHDA, CDR2 SQIVND (reference sequence). Trimming left V 3 bases short and J 4 bases short, with 12 bases between.

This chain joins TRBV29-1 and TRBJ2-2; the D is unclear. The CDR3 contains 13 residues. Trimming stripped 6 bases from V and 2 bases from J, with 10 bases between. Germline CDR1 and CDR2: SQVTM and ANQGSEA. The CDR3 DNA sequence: TGCAGCGTCTCCCCCCTAAACACCGGGGAGCTGTTTTTT. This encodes CSVSPLNTGELFF.

Here the CDR3 reads CASRGSSTDTQYF. The CDR3 DNA follows: TGTGCCAGCAGGGGGAGTAGCACAGATACGCAGTATTTT. The rearrangement uses TRBV27 and TRBJ2-3, with D perhaps matching TRBD2 (5 bases). Germline CDR1 reads MNHEY; CDR2 reads SMNVEV (reference sequence). This CDR3 contains 13 residues. V was cut by 6 bases and J by 0 bases, with 7 bases left in between.

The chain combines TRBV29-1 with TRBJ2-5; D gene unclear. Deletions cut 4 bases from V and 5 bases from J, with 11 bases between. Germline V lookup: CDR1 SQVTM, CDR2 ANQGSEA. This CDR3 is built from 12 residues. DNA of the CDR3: TGCAGCGTTGCCCCTAGTCGGGAGACCCAGTACTTC. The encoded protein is CSVAPSRETQYF.

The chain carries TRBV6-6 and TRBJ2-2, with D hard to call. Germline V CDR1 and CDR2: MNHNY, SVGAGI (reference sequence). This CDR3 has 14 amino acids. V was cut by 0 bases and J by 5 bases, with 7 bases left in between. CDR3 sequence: CASSYSGSTGELFF. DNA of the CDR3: TGTGCCAGCAGTTACTCTGGTTCAACCGGGGAGCTGTTTTTT.

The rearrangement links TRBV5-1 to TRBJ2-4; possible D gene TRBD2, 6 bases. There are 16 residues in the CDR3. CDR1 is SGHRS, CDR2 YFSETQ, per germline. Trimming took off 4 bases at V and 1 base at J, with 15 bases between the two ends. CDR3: CASSSWGDTAKNIQYF. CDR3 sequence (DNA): TGCGCCAGCAGCAGTTGGGGGGATACCGCCAAAAACATTCAGTACTTC.

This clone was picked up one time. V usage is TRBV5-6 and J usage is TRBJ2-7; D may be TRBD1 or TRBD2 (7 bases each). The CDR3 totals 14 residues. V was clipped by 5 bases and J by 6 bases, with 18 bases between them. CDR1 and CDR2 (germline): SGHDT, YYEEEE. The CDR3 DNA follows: TGTGCCAGCAGACCCAGGGGGGAGGGCCTCGAGCAGTACTTC. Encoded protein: CASRPRGEGLEQYF.

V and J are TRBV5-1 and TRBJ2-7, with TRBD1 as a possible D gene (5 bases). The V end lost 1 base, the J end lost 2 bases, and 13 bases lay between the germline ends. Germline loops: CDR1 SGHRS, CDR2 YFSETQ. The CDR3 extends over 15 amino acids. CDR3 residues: CASSLNQGSPYEQYF. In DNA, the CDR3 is TGCGCCAGCAGCTTGAACCAGGGAAGCCCCTACGAGCAGTACTTC.

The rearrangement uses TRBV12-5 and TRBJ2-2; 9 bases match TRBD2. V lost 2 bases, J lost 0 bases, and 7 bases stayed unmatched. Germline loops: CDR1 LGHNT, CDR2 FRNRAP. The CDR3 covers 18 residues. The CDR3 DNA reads TGTGCTAGTGGTTTGCTATACCTAGCGGGGCCGAACACCGGGGAGCTGTTTTTT. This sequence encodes CASGLLYLAGPNTGELFF.

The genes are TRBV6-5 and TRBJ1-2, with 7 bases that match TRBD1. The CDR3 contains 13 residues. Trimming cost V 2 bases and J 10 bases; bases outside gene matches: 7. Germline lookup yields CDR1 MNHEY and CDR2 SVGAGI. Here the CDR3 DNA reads TGTGCCAGCAGTTACGGGGGGACAGAACTCTACACCTTC. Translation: CASSYGGTELYTF.

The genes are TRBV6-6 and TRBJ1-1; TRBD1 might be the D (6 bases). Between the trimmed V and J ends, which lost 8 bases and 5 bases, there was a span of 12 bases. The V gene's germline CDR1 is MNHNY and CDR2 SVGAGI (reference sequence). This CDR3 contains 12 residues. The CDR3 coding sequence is TGTGCCAGCGATAACAGGGAAACTGAAGCTTTCTTT. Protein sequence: CASDNRETEAFF.

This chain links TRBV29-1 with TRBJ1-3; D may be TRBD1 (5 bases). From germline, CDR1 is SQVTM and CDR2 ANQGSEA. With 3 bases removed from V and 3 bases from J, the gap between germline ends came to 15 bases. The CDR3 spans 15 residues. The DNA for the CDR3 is TGCAGCGTTGAGGGAAGGGGCGAGGGTGGAAACACCATATATTTT. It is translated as CSVEGRGEGGNTIYF. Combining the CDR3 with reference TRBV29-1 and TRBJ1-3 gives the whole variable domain SAVISQKPSRDICQRGTSLTIQCQVDSQVTMMFWYRQQPGQSLTLIATANQGSEATYESGFVIDKFPISRPNLTFSTLTVSNMSPEDSSIYLCSVEGRGEGGNTIYFGEGSWLTVV.

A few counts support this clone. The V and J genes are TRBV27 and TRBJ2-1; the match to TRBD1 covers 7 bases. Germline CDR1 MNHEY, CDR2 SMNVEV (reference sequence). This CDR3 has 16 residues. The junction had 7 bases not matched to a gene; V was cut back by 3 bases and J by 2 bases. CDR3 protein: CASSFVAGGAYNEQFF. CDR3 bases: TGTGCCAGCAGTTTCGTCGCAGGGGGAGCCTACAATGAGCAGTTCTTC.

The CDR3 nucleotides read TGTGCCAGCAGCACACTAGGGGGAGGGGCCTACGAGCAGTACTTC. Translated, it gives CASSTLGGGAYEQYF. The chain employs TRBV28 and TRBJ2-7; maybe TRBD2 (7 bases). V lost 6 bases, J lost 2 bases, and 17 bases lay in between. Germline V gene sequence: CDR1 MDHEN, CDR2 SYDVKM. CDR3 length: 15 residues.

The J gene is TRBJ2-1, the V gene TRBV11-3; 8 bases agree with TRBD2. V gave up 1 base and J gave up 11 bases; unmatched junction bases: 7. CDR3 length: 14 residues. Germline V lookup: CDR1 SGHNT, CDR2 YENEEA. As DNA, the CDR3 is TGTGCCAGCAGCTTAGGGCGGGGGGTCTTACAGCAGTTCTTC. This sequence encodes CASSLGRGVLQQFF.

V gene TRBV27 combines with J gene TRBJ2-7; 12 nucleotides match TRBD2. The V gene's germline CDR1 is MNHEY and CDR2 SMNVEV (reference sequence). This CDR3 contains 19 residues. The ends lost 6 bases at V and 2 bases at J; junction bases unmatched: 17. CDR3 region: CASSKNSPGLAGLTYEQYF. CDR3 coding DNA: TGTGCCAGCAGCAAGAACTCTCCGGGACTAGCGGGCTTAACCTACGAGCAGTACTTC.

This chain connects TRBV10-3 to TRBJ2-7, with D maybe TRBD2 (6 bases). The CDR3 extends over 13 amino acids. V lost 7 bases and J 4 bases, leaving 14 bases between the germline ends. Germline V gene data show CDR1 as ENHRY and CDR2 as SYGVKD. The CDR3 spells CAITASEGYEQYF. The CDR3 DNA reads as TGTGCCATCACGGCTAGCGAGGGATACGAGCAGTACTTC.

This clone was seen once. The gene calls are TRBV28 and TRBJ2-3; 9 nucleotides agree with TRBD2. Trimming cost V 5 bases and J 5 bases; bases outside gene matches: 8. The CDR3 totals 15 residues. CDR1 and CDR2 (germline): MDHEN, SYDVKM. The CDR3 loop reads CASSEGLAQRDTQYF. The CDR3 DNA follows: TGTGCCAGCAGTGAGGGACTAGCACAGCGAGATACGCAGTATTTT.

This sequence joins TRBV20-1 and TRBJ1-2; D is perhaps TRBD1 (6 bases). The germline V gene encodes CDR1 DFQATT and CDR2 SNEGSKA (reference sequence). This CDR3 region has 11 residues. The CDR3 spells CSDIGGGGYTF. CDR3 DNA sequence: TGCAGCGATATCGGTGGGGGCGGCTACACCTTC.

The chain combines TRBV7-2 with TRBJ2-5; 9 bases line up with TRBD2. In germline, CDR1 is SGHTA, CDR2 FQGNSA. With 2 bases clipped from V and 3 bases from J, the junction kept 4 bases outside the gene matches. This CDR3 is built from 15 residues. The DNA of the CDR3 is TGTGCCAGCAGCTTAATGGGCGGGAGGGAAGAGACCCAGTACTTC. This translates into CASSLMGGREETQYF.

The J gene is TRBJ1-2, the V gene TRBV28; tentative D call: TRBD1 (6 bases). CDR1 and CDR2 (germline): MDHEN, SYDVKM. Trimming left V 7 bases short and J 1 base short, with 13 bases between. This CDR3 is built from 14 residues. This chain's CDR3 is CASTTDSDNYGYTF. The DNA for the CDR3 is TGTGCCAGCACCACGGACAGTGATAACTATGGCTACACCTTC.